In this sample, the clone carrying this T cell receptor (beta chain) turned up a few times. The table came from immunoSEQ multiplex PCR; TCRdb's copy has only in-frame clones and leaves some out. The sample shows approximately 440,000 clones, roughly 87% of them seen only once. The data were taken from a study of blood T cell repertoires in COVID-19. This CDR3 comprises 13 residues. V lost 5 bases and J lost 4, with 10 bases in between. Germline lookup yields CDR1 MDHEN and CDR2 SYDVKM. Symptom resolution, clearance, or two negative PCRs marked the recovered donors of Cohort 3. Specimen: PBMCs or T cells enriched from blood (not recorded which). This chain connects TRBV28 to TRBJ2-3; tentative D call: TRBD1 (5 bases). The clonotype was recovered from a man younger than 35 who had recovered from COVID-19. The CDR3 loop reads CASSHRNADTQYF. The CDR3 DNA follows: TGTGCCAGCAGTCACAGGAATGCAGATACGCAGTATTTT.